This T cell receptor beta chain stems from a study of T cells in Graves' hyperthyroidism and ophthalmopathy. Clinical symptoms, serum thyroxine, TRAb, thyroid ultrasound and orbital computed tomography informed diagnoses. The PBMCs were taken from less than 11 ml of fresh peripheral blood. The sample holds a few counts of this clonotype. TCR beta CDR3 regions were amplified from RNA transcripts. HTBI primers were employed in a first-round RT-PCR of the TCR CDR3. TCRdb independently ran MiXCR on the multiplex PCR reads; one entry per CDR3 protein. The sample yields about 300,000 distinct CDR3 sequences, roughly 19% seen once. Germline-derived CDR1 and CDR2 are DFQATT and SNEGSKA (reference sequence). The CDR3 runs to 14 residues. Trimming shortened V by 4 bases and J by 7 bases, and 17 bases separated the two germline ends.

The chain links TRBV20-1 to TRBJ1-5, with D hard to call. The source material was blood. This receptor was taken from a man aged 45-60 years with Graves' ophthalmopathy. The CDR3 DNA reads TGCAGTGCTACTCCGACAAGGAAACTCCAGCCCCAGCATTTT. Encoded protein: CSATPTRKLQPQHF.